The clone carrying this TCR beta chain showed up many times. Using RNA transcripts, the TCR beta CDR3 regions were amplified. The first round was an RT-PCR with HTBI primers, and the second round was a multiplex PCR. TCRdb independently ran MiXCR on the multiplex PCR reads; one entry per CDR3 protein. The table lists around 660,000 distinct CDR3 sequences, about 40% of them singletons. This specimen comes from a study of Graves' ophthalmopathy and Graves' hyperthyroidism. Across the study: Peripheral blood was gathered at first diagnosis, ahead of any treatment whatsoever.

The CDR3 extends over 14 amino acids. The ends were cut back, 4 bases at V and 3 bases at J, with 12 bases in the middle. Germline lookup yields CDR1 MGHRA and CDR2 YSYEKL. Diagnoses were established from clinical symptoms, serum thyroxine, TRAb, thyroid ultrasound and orbital computed tomography. A volume of 10 ml of fresh peripheral blood supplied the PBMCs. The specimen sequenced was peripheral blood. The rearrangement joins TRBV4-1 to TRBJ1-1, with D perhaps matching TRBD1 (5 bases). This clonotype was obtained from an adult man with Graves' ophthalmopathy. In DNA, the CDR3 is TGCGCCAGCAGCCTGACAGCTACTCACACTGAAGCTTTCTTT. Translated: CASSLTATHTEAFF.